These 26 T cell receptor beta chains originate from one sample sequenced in a study of T cell responses to AZD1222 COVID-19 vaccine. Repertoires were generated with immunoSEQ multiplex PCR, while TCRdb's copy carries only in-frame clones and drops some. The sample lists about 110,000 clones; approximately 86% were seen once. The sequenced sample was peripheral blood, obtained on day 0 of MenACWY control vaccination. Source of these receptors: an adult in good health.

A single count supports this clone. The chain carries TRBV28 and TRBJ1-2; 7 positions agree with TRBD1. The CDR3 is 15 residues long. The germline CDR1 and CDR2 sequences are MDHEN and SYDVKM. Trimming cost V 4 bases and J 8 bases; bases outside gene matches: 13. CDR3 in amino acids: CASSSTGRDMRGYTF. In nucleotides, the CDR3 is TGTGCCAGCAGTTCGACAGGGAGGGATATGCGGGGCTACACCTTC.

The rearrangement uses TRBV9 and TRBJ1-5; 10 bases fit TRBD1. This CDR3 is built from 15 residues. After removal of 0 bases from V and 7 bases from J, the junction contained 4 bases not matched to a gene. Germline CDR1 and CDR2: SGDLS and YYNGEE. CDR3 amino acids: CASSVGQGAWQPQHF. The DNA of the CDR3 is TGTGCCAGCAGCGTAGGACAGGGGGCATGGCAGCCCCAGCATTTT.

The gene calls are TRBV3-1 (or the pseudogene TRBV3-2) and TRBJ1-1, with 10 bases fitting TRBD1. The CDR3 sequence is 16 residues long. CDR1 and CDR2 (germline): LGHDT, YNNKEL (reference sequence). Unmatched junction bases numbered 11, after V lost 4 bases and J lost 6 bases. CDR3 sequence reads: CASSPRDRGIKAEAFF. CDR3 nucleotide sequence: TGTGCCAGCAGCCCCCGGGACAGGGGAATAAAGGCTGAAGCTTTCTTT.

The table lists this clone with a count of one. This chain connects TRBV5-4 to TRBJ2-1; a possible D gene is TRBD2 (6 bases). The germline V gene has CDR1 SGHNT and CDR2 YYREEE (reference sequence). The CDR3 loop spans 15 amino acids. V dropped 4 bases and J dropped 2 bases, with 13 bases sitting between them. CDR3 loop: CASSGGTGAYNEQFF. The CDR3, as DNA: TGTGCCAGCAGCGGAGGGACGGGGGCCTACAATGAGCAGTTCTTC.

This chain joins TRBV9 and TRBJ1-1; the D is unclear. The V gene's germline CDR1 is SGDLS and CDR2 YYNGEE. CDR3 length equals 13 residues. V was trimmed by 0 bases and J by 7 bases, leaving 10 bases between them. The CDR3, as DNA: TGTGCCAGCAGCGTAGGGCAGGAAGGTGAAGCTTTCTTT. Protein sequence: CASSVGQEGEAFF.

This rearrangement joins TRBV15 to TRBJ2-5, with TRBD1 matching 10 bases. Germline CDR1 is LNHNV and CDR2 is YYDKDF (reference sequence). The CDR3 totals 21 residues. V lost 6 bases to trimming and J lost 5 bases; unmatched junction nucleotides: 27. DNA of the CDR3: TGTGCCACCAGTCCACAGAGTGTTGTCGGCGGTGGGGACAGGGGCGAGGAGACCCAGTACTTC. Protein: CATSPQSVVGGGDRGEETQYF.

The chain is built from TRBV28 and TRBJ1-5; D unclear. V gave up 3 bases and J gave up 0 bases, with 6 bases separating them. The CDR3 runs to 14 residues. The V gene's germline CDR1 is MDHEN and CDR2 SYDVKM. The CDR3, as DNA: TGTGCCAGCAGTTTTGGTCTTAGCAATCAGCCCCAGCATTTT. Its translation: CASSFGLSNQPQHF.

This chain joins TRBV7-9 and TRBJ1-1, with TRBD1 matching over 7 bases. Unmatched junction bases numbered 0, after V lost 2 bases and J lost 0 bases. The CDR3 loop spans 14 amino acids. Germline CDR1 and CDR2: SEHNR and FQNEAQ (reference sequence). In nucleotides, the CDR3 is TGTGCCAGCAGCTTACAGGGGGTGAACACTGAAGCTTTCTTT. Translating it yields CASSLQGVNTEAFF.

The chain combines TRBV6-5 with TRBJ2-7; 7 positions match TRBD1. Germline values: CDR1 MNHEY, CDR2 SVGAGI. The ends lost 6 bases at V and 4 bases at J; junction bases unmatched: 6. This CDR3 is 13 amino acids long. The CDR3 DNA reads as TGTGCCAGCAGAAACGGACAGGAATACGAGCAGTACTTC. Its translation: CASRNGQEYEQYF.

This chain joins TRBV3-1 (or the pseudogene TRBV3-2) and TRBJ2-6, with a tentative D call TRBD2 (5 bases). Trimming took off 6 bases at V and 1 base at J, with 22 bases between the two ends. The germline V gene encodes CDR1 LGHDT and CDR2 YNNKEL (reference sequence). The CDR3 spans 19 residues. The CDR3 protein is CASRPRIFAGGSGANVLTF. The CDR3 DNA reads as TGTGCCAGCAGACCCAGGATATTTGCGGGTGGTTCTGGGGCCAACGTCCTGACTTTC.

This chain joins TRBV5-6 and TRBJ2-1; 10 bases are shared with TRBD2. The CDR3 is made up of 16 amino acids. The trim removed 3 bases at V and 9 bases at J, leaving 12 bases unmatched. The germline V gene encodes CDR1 SGHDT and CDR2 YYEEEE. This CDR3 is CASSSSLAGVIGEQFF. In DNA, the CDR3 is TGTGCCAGCAGCTCGAGTCTAGCGGGAGTTATTGGTGAGCAGTTCTTC.

The V and J genes are TRBV28 and TRBJ1-2; D might be TRBD1 (5 bases). CDR3 size: 14 residues. V gave up 6 bases and J gave up 4 bases, with 15 bases separating them. Germline V gene lookup returns CDR1 MDHEN and CDR2 SYDVKM. The CDR3 region has the DNA TGTGCCAGCAGCCCGTCCGGGGGGTTCTATGGCTACACCTTC. It specifies CASSPSGGFYGYTF.

The chain joins TRBV7-2 to TRBJ2-1; D may be TRBD2 (5 bases). The CDR3 runs to 12 residues. The V gene lost 5 bases and the J gene lost 4 bases, with 6 bases spanning the gap. CDR1 and CDR2 from the germline V gene are SGHTA and FQGNSA. The CDR3 protein is CASSRDYNEQFF. The CDR3 DNA sequence: TGTGCCAGCAGCCGGGATTACAATGAGCAGTTCTTC. The full variable domain, with the rest looked up from reference TRBV7-2 and TRBJ2-1, is GAGVSQSPSNKVTEKGKDVELRCDPISGHTALYWYRQSLGQGLEFLIYFQGNSAPDKSGLPSDRFSAERTGGSVSTLTIQRTQQEDSAVYLCASSRDYNEQFFGPGTRLTVL.

The chain is built from TRBV27 and TRBJ1-5; the match to TRBD1 covers 12 bases. The CDR3 runs 18 residues. Germline V gene sequence: CDR1 MNHEY, CDR2 SMNVEV (reference sequence). With 2 bases clipped from V and 3 bases from J, the junction kept 8 bases outside the gene matches. The chain's CDR3 is CASSLGTGGRVPNQPQHF. The CDR3 DNA reads as TGTGCCAGCAGTTTAGGGACAGGGGGCAGGGTCCCCAATCAGCCCCAGCATTTT.

This chain uses TRBV19 with TRBJ1-2, with TRBD1 matching 10 bases. The CDR3 totals 14 residues. Germline CDR1 reads LNHDA; CDR2 reads SQIVND (reference sequence). V shed 10 bases, J shed 6 bases, and the junction held 11 bases outside the gene matches. This CDR3 is CATRPTGTGDGYTF. As DNA, the CDR3 is TGTGCCACCAGACCGACCGGGACAGGGGATGGCTACACCTTC.

The chain recombines TRBV6-5 with TRBJ2-1, with D perhaps matching TRBD2 (5 bases). The CDR3 spans 12 residues. V lost 0 bases and J 8 bases, leaving 5 bases between the germline ends. Germline V gene lookup returns CDR1 MNHEY and CDR2 SVGAGI. CDR3 bases: TGTGCCAGCAGTTACTCGGAGGATGAGCAGTTCTTC. Translation gives CASSYSEDEQFF.

This CDR3 is CASSLGQGPGYTF. The DNA for the CDR3 is TGTGCCAGCAGCTTGGGACAGGGGCCTGGCTACACCTTC. V gene TRBV7-2 combines with J gene TRBJ1-2; 10 bases align to TRBD1. Per the germline V gene, CDR1 is SGHTA and CDR2 is FQGNSA. The CDR3 is 13 amino acids. The V and J ends lost 3 bases and 7 bases, in that order; junction bases with no gene match: 2.

The V gene is TRBV5-8, the J gene TRBJ1-1; 8 nucleotides line up with TRBD1. This CDR3 has 14 amino acids. In germline, CDR1 is SGHTS, CDR2 YDEGEE. After removal of 4 bases from V and 3 bases from J, the junction contained 5 bases not matched to a gene. CDR3 loop: CASSRTGSYTEAFF. The DNA of the CDR3 is TGTGCCAGCAGCCGGACAGGGAGTTACACTGAAGCTTTCTTT.

The chain couples TRBV11-2 to TRBJ2-7, with a possible D match to TRBD1 (7 bases). The CDR3 extends over 15 amino acids. Germline CDR1 reads SGHAT; CDR2 reads FQNNGV. The germline V and J ends were trimmed by 2 bases and 7 bases, with 18 bases remaining between them. DNA for the CDR3: TGTGCCAGCAGCTTATTCGGGACAGCGGGTGGTGAGCAGTACTTC. Its protein product is CASSLFGTAGGEQYF.

V is TRBV4-1 and J is TRBJ2-7; the D is unclear. The V and J ends lost 0 bases and 0 bases respectively, with 9 bases between them. Germline CDR1 reads MGHRA; CDR2 reads YSYEKL. The CDR3 totals 15 residues. Written as DNA, the CDR3 is TGCGCCAGCAGCCAAGAAAATGGCTACTCCTACGAGCAGTACTTC. The encoded protein is CASSQENGYSYEQYF.

The chain joins TRBV12-5 to TRBJ1-1; D is possibly TRBD1 (5 bases). With 1 base removed from V and 1 base from J, the gap between germline ends came to 10 bases. Germline CDR1 LGHNT, CDR2 FRNRAP. The CDR3 loop spans 15 amino acids. CDR3 loop: CASGLGLGTNTEAFF. In DNA, the CDR3 is TGTGCTAGTGGTTTGGGACTCGGGACGAACACTGAAGCTTTCTTT.

The chain carries TRBV11-2 and TRBJ2-2, with D possibly being TRBD1 (6 bases). This CDR3 region has 14 residues. Germline loops: CDR1 SGHAT, CDR2 FQNNGV. Trimming cost V 5 bases and J 4 bases, with 11 bases left between them. Here the CDR3 DNA reads TGTGCCAGCAGCACAGGGCCTGGCACCGGGGAGCTGTTTTTT. Protein product: CASSTGPGTGELFF.

The rearrangement links TRBV5-6 to TRBJ2-3; 7 bases align to TRBD1. Germline CDR1 is SGHDT and CDR2 is YYEEEE. This CDR3 is built from 17 residues. The trim removed 4 bases at V and 2 bases at J, leaving 13 bases unmatched. CDR3 coding DNA: TGTGCCAGCAGCCTATGGACAGGAGAAGGGTACACAGATACGCAGTATTTT. It translates to CASSLWTGEGYTDTQYF.

The V and J genes are TRBV19 and TRBJ1-2; D is perhaps TRBD1 (6 bases). Looked up from germline, CDR1 is LNHDA and CDR2 is SQIVND (reference sequence). The CDR3 has 13 residues. V lost 5 bases and J 6 bases, leaving 13 bases between the germline ends. As DNA, the CDR3 is TGTGCCAGTAGTGCGGGACAAAGGGATGGCTACACCTTC. Protein: CASSAGQRDGYTF.

The J gene is TRBJ2-6, the V gene TRBV5-5, with D hard to call. The CDR3 has 17 residues. Deletions cut 5 bases from V and 0 bases from J, with 15 bases between. Germline V gene sequence: CDR1 SGHKS, CDR2 YYEKEE (reference sequence). CDR3 loop: CASSSIRTVSGANVLTF. CDR3 bases: TGTGCCAGCAGTTCAATAAGGACGGTCTCTGGGGCCAACGTCCTGACTTTC.

V gene TRBV5-4 combines with J gene TRBJ2-7; the D gene is possibly TRBD2 (6 bases). The germline V and J ends were trimmed by 4 bases and 5 bases, with 19 bases remaining between them. The germline V gene encodes CDR1 SGHNT and CDR2 YYREEE (reference sequence). This CDR3 has 15 residues. The CDR3 DNA is TGTGCCAGCAGCCAGGACTATCGGGAGTTTGACGAGCAGTACTTC. Protein product: CASSQDYREFDEQYF.